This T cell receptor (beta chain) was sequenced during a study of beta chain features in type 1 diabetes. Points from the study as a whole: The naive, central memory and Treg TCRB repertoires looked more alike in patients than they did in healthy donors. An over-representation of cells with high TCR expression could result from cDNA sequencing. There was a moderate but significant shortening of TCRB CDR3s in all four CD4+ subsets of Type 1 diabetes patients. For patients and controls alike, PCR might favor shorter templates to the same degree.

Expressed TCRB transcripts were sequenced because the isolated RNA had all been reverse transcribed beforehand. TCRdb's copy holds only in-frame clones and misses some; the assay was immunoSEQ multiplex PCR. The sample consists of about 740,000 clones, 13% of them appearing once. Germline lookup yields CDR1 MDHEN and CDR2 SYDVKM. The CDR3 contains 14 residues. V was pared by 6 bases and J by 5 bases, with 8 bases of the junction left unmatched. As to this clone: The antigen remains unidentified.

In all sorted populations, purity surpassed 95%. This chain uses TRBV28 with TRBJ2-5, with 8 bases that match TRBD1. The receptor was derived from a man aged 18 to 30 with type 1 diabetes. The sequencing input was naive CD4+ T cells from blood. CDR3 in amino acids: CASSDSGGGETQYF. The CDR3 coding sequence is TGTGCCAGCAGCGACTCAGGGGGCGGGGAGACCCAGTACTTC.